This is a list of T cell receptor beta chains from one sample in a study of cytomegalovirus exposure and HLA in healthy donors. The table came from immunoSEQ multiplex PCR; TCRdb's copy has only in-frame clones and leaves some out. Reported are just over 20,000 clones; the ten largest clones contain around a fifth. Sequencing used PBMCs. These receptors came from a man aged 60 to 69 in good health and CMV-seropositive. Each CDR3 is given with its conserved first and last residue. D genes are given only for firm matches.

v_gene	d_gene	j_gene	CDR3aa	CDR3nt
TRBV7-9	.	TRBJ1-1	CASVPGYGMNTEAFF	TGTGCCAGCGTTCCGGGTTATGGAATGAACACTGAAGCTTTCTTT
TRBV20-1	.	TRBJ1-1	CSARRAREAFF	TGCAGTGCTAGGAGAGCCCGTGAAGCTTTCTTT
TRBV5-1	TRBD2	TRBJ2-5	CASSLGVAGGRETQYF	TGCGCCAGCAGCTTGGGAGTTGCGGGAGGTAGAGAGACCCAGTACTTC
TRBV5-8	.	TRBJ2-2	CASSFRAGVTGELFF	TGTGCCAGCAGCTTTAGGGCAGGGGTCACCGGGGAGCTGTTTTTT
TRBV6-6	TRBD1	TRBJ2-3	CASSARQGGNTQYF	TGTGCCAGCAGTGCCCGACAGGGGGGGAATACGCAGTATTTT
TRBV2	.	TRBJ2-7	CASSESRPSGEQYF	TGTGCCAGCAGTGAGTCCAGGCCCTCTGGGGAGCAGTACTTC
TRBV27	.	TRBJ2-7	CASIAGQYF	TGTGCCAGCATAGCCGGGCAGTACTTC
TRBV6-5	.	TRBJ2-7	CASSPRTGRGYEQYF	TGTGCCAGCAGCCCCCGGACAGGACGGGGGTACGAGCAGTACTTC
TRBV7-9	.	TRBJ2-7	CASSQRGDRSVSEQYF	TGTGCCAGCAGCCAGCGGGGCGACAGGAGTGTCTCCGAGCAGTACTTC
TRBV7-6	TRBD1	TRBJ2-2	CASTGPGTGTGELFF	TGTGCCAGCACCGGGCCCGGGACAGGGACCGGGGAGCTGTTTTTT
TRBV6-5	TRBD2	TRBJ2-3	CASSYSGLVADTQYF	TGTGCCAGCAGTTACTCGGGACTAGTAGCAGATACGCAGTATTTT
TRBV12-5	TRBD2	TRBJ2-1	CASGLVLLAGGANEQFF	TGTGCTAGTGGTTTGGTACTTCTGGCGGGAGGAGCGAATGAGCAGTTCTTC
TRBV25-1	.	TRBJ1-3	CASSMPGEGNTIYF	TGTGCCAGCAGCATGCCAGGCGAGGGAAACACCATATATTTT
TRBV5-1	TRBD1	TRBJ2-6	CASSRTGAGANVLTF	TGCGCCAGCAGCCGGACAGGAGCTGGGGCCAACGTCCTGACTTTC